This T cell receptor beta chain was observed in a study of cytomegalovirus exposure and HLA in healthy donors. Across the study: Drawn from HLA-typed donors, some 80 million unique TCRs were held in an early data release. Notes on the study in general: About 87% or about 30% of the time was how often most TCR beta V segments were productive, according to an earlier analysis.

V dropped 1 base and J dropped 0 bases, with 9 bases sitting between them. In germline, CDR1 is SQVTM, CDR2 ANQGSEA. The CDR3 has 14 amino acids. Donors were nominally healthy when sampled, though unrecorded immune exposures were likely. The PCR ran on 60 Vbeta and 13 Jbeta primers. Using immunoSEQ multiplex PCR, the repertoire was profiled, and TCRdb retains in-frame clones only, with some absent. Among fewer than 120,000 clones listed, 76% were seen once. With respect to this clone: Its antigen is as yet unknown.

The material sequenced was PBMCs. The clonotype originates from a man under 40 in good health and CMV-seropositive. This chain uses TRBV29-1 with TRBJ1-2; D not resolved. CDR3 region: CSVEADQANYGYTF. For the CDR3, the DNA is TGCAGCGTTGAAGCGGATCAGGCTAACTATGGCTACACCTTC. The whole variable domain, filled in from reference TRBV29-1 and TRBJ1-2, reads SAVISQKPSRDICQRGTSLTIQCQVDSQVTMMFWYRQQPGQSLTLIATANQGSEATYESGFVIDKFPISRPNLTFSTLTVSNMSPEDSSIYLCSVEADQANYGYTFGSGTRLTVV.